The 7 T cell receptor beta chains below all came from one sample that was sequenced in a study of memory CD4+ T cells and cytomegalovirus serostatus. Single viable CD3+CD4+CD8-CD45RO+ cells were sorted as the memory CD4+ T cells. TCRdb's copy holds only in-frame clones and misses some; the assay was immunoSEQ multiplex PCR. The sample gives roughly 60,000 clones, approximately 80% of which show up once; 0.75% to 0.9% is in the top ten. The sequencing input was memory CD4+ T cells from blood. The source of these receptors is an adult in good health and CMV-seronegative.

This chain connects TRBV6-6 to TRBJ1-4; no definite D call. The length of the CDR3 is 12 residues. CDR1 and CDR2 (germline): MNHNY, SVGAGI (reference sequence). Trimming took off 2 bases at V and 12 bases at J, with 10 bases between the two ends. The CDR3 sequence: CASSYAESELFF. In nucleotides, the CDR3 is TGTGCCAGCAGTTACGCCGAATCGGAACTGTTTTTT.

This rearrangement joins TRBV5-1 to TRBJ1-2, with no clear D. The length of the CDR3 is 14 residues. V lost 2 bases and J 2 bases, leaving 10 bases between the germline ends. Germline V lookup: CDR1 SGHRS, CDR2 YFSETQ. Written as DNA, the CDR3 is TGCGCCAGCAGCTTTGGGGTGAACAACTATGGCTACACCTTC. It codes for CASSFGVNNYGYTF. Together with reference TRBV5-1 and TRBJ1-2, the CDR3 gives the full variable domain: KAGVTQTPRYLIKTRGQQVTLSCSPISGHRSVSWYQQTPGQGLQFLFEYFSETQRNKGNFPGRFSGRQFSNSRSEMNVSTLELGDSALYLCASSFGVNNYGYTFGSGTRLTVV.

This clone was detected only once. This sequence joins TRBV7-2 and TRBJ1-1; 12 bases fit TRBD1. Germline CDR1 and CDR2: SGHTA and FQGNSA. Losses at the gene ends were 5 bases for V and 7 bases for J; bases not matched to a gene: 2. The CDR3 consists of 13 residues. DNA of the CDR3: TGTGCCAGCAGCCGGGACAGGGGGCTTGAAGCTTTCTTT. This encodes CASSRDRGLEAFF.

The genes are TRBV7-2 and TRBJ1-5; TRBD1 agrees at 7 bases. Trimming removed 1 base from V and 3 bases from J; junction bases left unmatched: 6. Germline loops: CDR1 SGHTA, CDR2 FQGNSA. There are 16 residues in the CDR3. The CDR3 DNA reads TGTGCCAGCAGCTTAGATGTAGGACAGGTCAATCAGCCCCAGCATTTT. This encodes CASSLDVGQVNQPQHF.

This clone was observed a few times. The chain carries TRBV19 and TRBJ1-1, with unresolved D. Trimming took 7 bases from V and 6 from J, leaving 24 bases between them. This CDR3 contains 16 residues. In germline, CDR1 is LNHDA, CDR2 SQIVND (reference sequence). CDR3 coding DNA: TGTGCCAGTAATCCCTTCTCTGTGGCGGGAGCGGCTGAAGCTTTCTTT. Protein sequence: CASNPFSVAGAAEAFF.

As regards this clone: Its ends do not fully match the called genes, so a read error is possible. The chain carries TRBV5-1 and TRBJ1-1; 7 bases agree with TRBD1. CDR3 length: 13 amino acids. CDR1 is SGHRS and CDR2 is YFSETQ in the germline V gene. DNA of the CDR3: TGTGCCAGCAGCCTTGACAGGGCCACTGAAGCTTTCTTT. Its translation: CASSLDRATEAFF.

The gene calls are TRBV28 and TRBJ2-3, with D maybe TRBD2 (6 bases). Germline loops: CDR1 MDHEN, CDR2 SYDVKM. Trimming removed 7 bases from V and 2 bases from J, with 22 bases in between. The CDR3 extends over 17 amino acids. The chain's CDR3 is CASTPTGGIHYTDTQYF. CDR3 in DNA: TGTGCCAGCACCCCGACCGGGGGAATACATTACACAGATACGCAGTATTTT. Full variable domain (outside the CDR3, taken from reference TRBV28 and TRBJ2-3): DVKVTQSSRYLVKRTGEKVFLECVQDMDHENMFWYRQDPGLGLRLIYFSYDVKMKEKGDIPEGYSVSREKKERFSLILESASTNQTSMYLCASTPTGGIHYTDTQYFGPGTRLTVL.